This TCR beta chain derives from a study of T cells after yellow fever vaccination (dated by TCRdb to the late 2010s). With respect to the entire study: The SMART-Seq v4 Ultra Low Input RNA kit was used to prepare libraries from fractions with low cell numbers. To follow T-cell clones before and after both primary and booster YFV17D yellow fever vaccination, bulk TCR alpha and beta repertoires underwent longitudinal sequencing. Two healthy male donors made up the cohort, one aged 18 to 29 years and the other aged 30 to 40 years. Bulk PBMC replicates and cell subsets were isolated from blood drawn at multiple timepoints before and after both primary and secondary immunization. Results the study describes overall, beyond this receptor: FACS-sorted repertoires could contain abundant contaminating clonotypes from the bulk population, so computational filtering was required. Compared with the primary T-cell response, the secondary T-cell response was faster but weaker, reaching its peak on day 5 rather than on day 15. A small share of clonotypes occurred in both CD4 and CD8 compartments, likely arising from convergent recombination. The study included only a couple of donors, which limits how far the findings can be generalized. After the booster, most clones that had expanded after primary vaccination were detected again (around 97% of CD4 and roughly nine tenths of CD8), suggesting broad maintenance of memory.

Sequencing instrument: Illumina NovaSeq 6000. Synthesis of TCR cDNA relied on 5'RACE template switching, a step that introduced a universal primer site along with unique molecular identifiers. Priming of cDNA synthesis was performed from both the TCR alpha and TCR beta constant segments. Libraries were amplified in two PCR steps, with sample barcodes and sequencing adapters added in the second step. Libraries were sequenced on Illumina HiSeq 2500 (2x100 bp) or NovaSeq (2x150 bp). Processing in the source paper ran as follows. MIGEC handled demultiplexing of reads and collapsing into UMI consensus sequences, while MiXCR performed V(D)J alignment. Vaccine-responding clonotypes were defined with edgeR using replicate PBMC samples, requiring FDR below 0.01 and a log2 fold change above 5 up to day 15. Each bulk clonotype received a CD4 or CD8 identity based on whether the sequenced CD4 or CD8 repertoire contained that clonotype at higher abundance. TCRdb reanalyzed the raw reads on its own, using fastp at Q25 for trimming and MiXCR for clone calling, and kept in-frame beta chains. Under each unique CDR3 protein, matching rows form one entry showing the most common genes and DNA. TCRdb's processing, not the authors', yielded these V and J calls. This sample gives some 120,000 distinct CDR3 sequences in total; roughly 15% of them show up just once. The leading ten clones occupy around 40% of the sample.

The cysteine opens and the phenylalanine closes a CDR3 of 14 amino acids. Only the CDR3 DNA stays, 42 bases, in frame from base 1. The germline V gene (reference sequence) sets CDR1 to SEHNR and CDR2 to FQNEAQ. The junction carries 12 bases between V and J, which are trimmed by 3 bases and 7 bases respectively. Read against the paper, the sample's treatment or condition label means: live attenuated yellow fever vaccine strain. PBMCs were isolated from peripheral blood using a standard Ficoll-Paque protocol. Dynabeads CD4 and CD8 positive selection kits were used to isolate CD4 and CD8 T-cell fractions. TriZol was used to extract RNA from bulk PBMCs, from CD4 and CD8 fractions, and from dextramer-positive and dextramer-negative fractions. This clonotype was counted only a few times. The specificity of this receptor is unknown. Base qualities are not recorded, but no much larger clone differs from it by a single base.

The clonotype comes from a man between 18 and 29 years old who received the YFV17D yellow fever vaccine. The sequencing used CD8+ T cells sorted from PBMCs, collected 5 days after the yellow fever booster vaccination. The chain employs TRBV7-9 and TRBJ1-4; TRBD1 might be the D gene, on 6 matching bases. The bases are TGTGCCAGCAGCTTCCGGGGGGCGTTTGAAAAACTGTTTTTT. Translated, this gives CASSFRGAFEKLFF.